These 27 T cell receptor beta chains were all obtained from the same sample, sequenced in a study of shared clonotypes between healthy human individuals. The table came from immunoSEQ multiplex PCR; TCRdb's copy has only in-frame clones and leaves some out. The sample lists 400,000 to 550,000 clones; around 80% were seen once. Sequencing input: PBMCs. These receptors were collected from a woman in her forties in good health. Some clones in this sample may be carry-over from other donors' samples.

J is TRBJ1-5 and V is TRBV19, with D hard to call. This CDR3 spans 16 amino acids. Trimming left V 3 bases short and J 2 bases short, with 14 bases between. Germline-derived CDR1 and CDR2 are LNHDA and SQIVND (reference sequence). This CDR3 reads CASSIIGTMGNQPQHF. The CDR3 DNA sequence: TGTGCCAGTAGTATCATTGGAACAATGGGCAATCAGCCCCAGCATTTT.

The genes are TRBV6-5 and TRBJ1-1, with D hard to call. Trimming took off 0 bases at V and 4 bases at J, with 9 bases between the two ends. Germline CDR1 reads MNHEY; CDR2 reads SVGAGI. This CDR3 is 14 amino acids long. CDR3 DNA: TGTGCCAGCAGTTACTCGTCTCACCCCACTGAAGCTTTCTTT. Translating gives CASSYSSHPTEAFF.

The chain couples TRBV5-1 to TRBJ2-4, with 7 bases identical to TRBD2. V lost 4 bases and J lost 3; bases outside the gene matches: 19. Per the germline V gene, CDR1 is SGHRS and CDR2 is YFSETQ. The CDR3 length is 19 residues. CDR3 amino acids: CASSPVSPTSAFFKNIQYF. The CDR3 DNA is TGCGCCAGCAGCCCAGTGAGCCCAACTAGCGCATTTTTCAAAAACATTCAGTACTTC.

The V call is TRBV30, the J call TRBJ2-7, with D maybe TRBD2 (7 bases). Trimming cost V 3 bases and J 6 bases, with 21 bases left between them. The CDR3 is 15 residues long. Germline loops: CDR1 GTSNPN, CDR2 SVGIG (reference sequence). CDR3 amino acids: CAWSAGGRDGGEQYF. Here the CDR3 DNA reads TGTGCCTGGAGCGCCGGGGGGCGGGACGGGGGCGAGCAGTACTTC.

In nucleotides, the CDR3 is TGTGCCAGCAGCGTAGCTGGGGGTGCCAAAAACATTCAGTACTTC. Translation gives CASSVAGGAKNIQYF. This sequence joins TRBV9 and TRBJ2-4, with D perhaps given as TRBD1 or TRBD2 (5 bases each). V lost 0 bases and J 1 base, leaving 8 bases between the germline ends. Per the germline V gene, CDR1 is SGDLS and CDR2 is YYNGEE. The CDR3 runs 15 residues. Based on the CDR3 plus reference TRBV9 and TRBJ2-4, the full variable domain is DSGVTQTPKHLITATGQRVTLRCSPRSGDLSVYWYQQSLDQGLQFLIQYYNGEERAKGNILERFSAQQFPDLHSELNLSSLELGDSALYFCASSVAGGAKNIQYFGAGTRLSVL.

In its sample, this clone was seen a few times. CDR3: CASTMGWTQYF. CDR3 nucleotide sequence: TGTGCCAGCACTATGGGGTGGACCCAGTACTTC. The chain recombines TRBV28 with TRBJ2-5; D not resolved. Trimming removed 7 bases at V and 7 bases at J, with 10 bases between. Germline CDR1 reads MDHEN; CDR2 reads SYDVKM. The CDR3 consists of 11 residues.

The chain is built from TRBV6-5 and TRBJ2-7; 10 bases fit TRBD1. Germline V gene sequence: CDR1 MNHEY, CDR2 SVGAGI. The CDR3 is 15 residues long. Germline trimming cut 2 bases from V and 6 bases from J; bases unmatched to any gene: 7. The CDR3 region is CASSYKDRGFSEQYF. CDR3 in DNA: TGTGCCAGCAGTTACAAGGACAGGGGGTTCAGCGAGCAGTACTTC.

The chain employs TRBV30 and TRBJ2-7; D gene uncertain. The germline gives CDR1 GTSNPN, CDR2 SVGIG (reference sequence). The CDR3 has 14 amino acids. V lost 3 bases and J lost 1, with 13 bases in between. CDR3 DNA sequence: TGTGCCTGGAGCGTACCTCGAGTATCCTACGAGCAGTACTTC. The encoded protein is CAWSVPRVSYEQYF.

The rearrangement joins TRBV7-3 to TRBJ2-2, with D possibly matching TRBD1 (5 bases). Trimming shortened V by 6 bases and J by 7 bases, and 15 bases separated the two germline ends. The CDR3 has 14 residues. Germline CDR1 reads SGHTA; CDR2 reads FQGTGA. CDR3 nucleotides: TGTGCCAGCAGTGACAGCGTCGCAGGCGGGGAGCTGTTTTTT. This translates into CASSDSVAGGELFF. Supplemented by reference TRBV7-3 and TRBJ2-2, the full variable domain reads GAGVSQTPSNKVTEKGKYVELRCDPISGHTALYWYRQSLGQGPEFLIYFQGTGAADDSGLPNDRFFAVRPEGSVSTLKIQRTERGDSAVYLCASSDSVAGGELFFGEGSRLTVL.

The DNA for the CDR3 is TGTGCCAGCAGTCCGGGACAGGTCGGCTTAGAAGCTTTCTTT. Protein sequence: CASSPGQVGLEAFF. V usage is TRBV28 and J usage is TRBJ1-1; TRBD1 aligns across 8 bases. The CDR3 sequence is 14 residues long. V lost 5 bases to trimming and J lost 8 bases; unmatched junction nucleotides: 10. Germline V CDR1 and CDR2: MDHEN, SYDVKM.

The genes are TRBV28 and TRBJ1-2; D uncertain. Germline V gene lookup returns CDR1 MDHEN and CDR2 SYDVKM. This CDR3 is 14 amino acids long. The germline V and J ends were trimmed by 5 bases and 0 bases, with 10 bases remaining between them. In DNA, the CDR3 is TGTGCCAGCAGTAGGACGCAGGCTAACTATGGCTACACCTTC. Amino acids: CASSRTQANYGYTF.

This rearrangement joins TRBV11-2 to TRBJ2-5; 13 bases align to TRBD2. The ends lost 3 bases at V and 5 bases at J; junction bases unmatched: 6. This CDR3 comprises 16 residues. Germline values: CDR1 SGHAT, CDR2 FQNNGV. The chain's CDR3 is CASSFLGLAGVETQYF. The CDR3, as DNA: TGTGCCAGCAGCTTTCTCGGACTAGCGGGAGTGGAGACCCAGTACTTC. Drawing the rest from reference TRBV11-2 and TRBJ2-5, the complete variable domain is EAGVAQSPRYKIIEKRQSVAFWCNPISGHATLYWYQQILGQGPKLLIQFQNNGVVDDSQLPKDRFSAERLKGVDSTLKIQPAKLEDSAVYLCASSFLGLAGVETQYFGPGTRLLVL.

The V and J genes are TRBV28 and TRBJ1-2; unclear D gene. The V end lost 2 bases, the J end lost 0 bases, and 31 bases lay between the germline ends. Germline lookup yields CDR1 MDHEN and CDR2 SYDVKM. The CDR3 contains 22 residues. The CDR3 nucleotides are TGTGCCAGCAGTTTAGGGTTTGGGAGGCCGCGCCCCGCTCACAATTCTAACTATGGCTACACCTTC. It yields the protein CASSLGFGRPRPAHNSNYGYTF.

The CDR3 region has the DNA TGCAGCGTGCCCACAGGGGAGGGCACTGAAGCTTTCTTT. This gives the protein CSVPTGEGTEAFF. The chain joins TRBV29-1 to TRBJ1-1, with TRBD1 matching 7 bases. Germline values: CDR1 SQVTM, CDR2 ANQGSEA. V lost 6 bases to trimming and J lost 4 bases; unmatched junction nucleotides: 8. This CDR3 has 13 residues.

The chain links TRBV7-9 to TRBJ1-3; 9 bases are shared with TRBD1. Losses at the gene ends were 6 bases for V and 0 bases for J; bases not matched to a gene: 6. Looked up from germline, CDR1 is SEHNR and CDR2 is FQNEAQ (reference sequence). This CDR3 contains 16 residues. The CDR3 loop reads CASSSTGGDSGNTIYF. DNA for the CDR3: TGTGCCAGCAGTTCGACAGGGGGGGACTCTGGAAACACCATATATTTT.

The CDR3 coding sequence is TGTGCCAGCAGCTTAGGGGGGGGCAGAGGTCTATCAGCCCAGCATTTT. Its translation is CASSLGGGRGLSAQHF. V is TRBV7-2 and J is TRBJ1-5, with D possibly being TRBD1 (6 bases). The CDR3 is made up of 16 amino acids. Germline-derived CDR1 and CDR2 are SGHTA and FQGNSA. V shed 1 base and J shed 11 bases, with 21 bases lying between them.

The V gene is TRBV10-1, the J gene TRBJ2-2; D perhaps matches TRBD2 (5 bases). Germline assignment: CDR1 WNHNN and CDR2 SYGVQD (reference sequence). This CDR3 contains 13 residues. The V end lost 4 bases, the J end lost 4 bases, and 7 bases lay between the germline ends. The CDR3 nucleotides are TGCGCCAGCAGTGGCCGGGGCACCGGGGAGCTGTTTTTT. Protein sequence: CASSGRGTGELFF.

This clone was seen a single time. The rearrangement joins TRBV7-2 to TRBJ2-5; possible D gene TRBD1, 6 bases. This CDR3 has 14 amino acids. The V end was cut by 4 bases, the J end by 2 bases, with 11 bases between. Per the germline V gene, CDR1 is SGHTA and CDR2 is FQGNSA. The CDR3 DNA reads as TGTGCCAGCAGCTCGCAGGGGATGCAAGAGACCCAGTACTTC. Translating gives CASSSQGMQETQYF.

This chain joins TRBV5-1 and TRBJ1-1; a weak D match, TRBD1 (6 bases). The CDR3 runs 14 residues. Per the germline V gene, CDR1 is SGHRS and CDR2 is YFSETQ. V lost 0 bases to trimming and J lost 6 bases, with 12 bases between them. The CDR3 coding sequence is TGCGCCAGCAGCTTGGACAGGGATTTCGCTGAAGCTTTCTTT. Protein product: CASSLDRDFAEAFF.

This chain joins TRBV6-1 and TRBJ2-3; 7 nucleotides line up with TRBD2. This CDR3 has 16 residues. The V gene's germline CDR1 is MNHNS and CDR2 SASEGT. The trim removed 2 bases at V and 5 bases at J, leaving 10 bases unmatched. CDR3 region: CASSEWGGRREDTQYF. Here the CDR3 DNA reads TGTGCCAGCAGTGAATGGGGCGGGAGAAGGGAAGATACGCAGTATTTT.

The chain employs TRBV7-8 and TRBJ2-1; 10 nucleotides match TRBD2. Germline CDR1 is SGHVS and CDR2 is FQNEAQ. The length of the CDR3 is 17 residues. J was trimmed by 3 bases and V by 1 base; bases with no gene match: 6. DNA of the CDR3: TGTGCCAGCAGCTTAGGAGGAGCGGGAGGGCACTACAATGAGCAGTTCTTC. Translated, it gives CASSLGGAGGHYNEQFF. Full variable domain (outside the CDR3, taken from reference TRBV7-8 and TRBJ2-1): GAGVSQSPRYKVAKRGQDVALRCDPISGHVSLFWYQQALGQGPEFLTYFQNEAQLDKSGLPSDRFFAERPEGSVSTLKIQRTQQEDSAVYLCASSLGGAGGHYNEQFFGPGTRLTVL.

This chain connects TRBV28 to TRBJ1-3; a weak D match, TRBD1 (5 bases). The CDR3 is made up of 15 amino acids. V lost 3 bases and J lost 6, with 15 bases in between. Germline V CDR1 and CDR2: MDHEN, SYDVKM. CDR3 residues: CASSFSRVFKNTIYF. The CDR3 DNA is TGTGCCAGCAGTTTTAGCAGGGTCTTTAAAAACACCATATATTTT.

A word on this clone: A much larger clone lies a single base off, so this may be a read error. The same CDR3 arises from other DNA sequences in this sample as well. The chain is built from TRBV7-8 and TRBJ2-1, with D unclear. This CDR3 spans 15 amino acids. CDR1 SGHVS and CDR2 FQNEAQ come from the germline V gene. Between the trimmed V and J ends, which lost 2 bases and 7 bases, there was a span of 15 bases. The CDR3 loop is CASSLRRFPTNEQFF. CDR3 nucleotide sequence: TGTGCCAGCAGCTTAAGGCGCTTTCCGACAAATGAGCAGTTCTTC.

A few counts support this clone. A clone one base away is much larger, so this may be a read error. This chain links TRBV7-2 with TRBJ2-3; D is unresolved. The germline V gene encodes CDR1 SGHTA and CDR2 FQGNSA. The V end was cut by 1 base, the J end by 2 bases, with 4 bases between. This CDR3 has 13 residues. CDR3 nucleotides: TGTGCCAGCAGCTTAGGGGCCACAGATACGCAGTATTTT. Protein sequence: CASSLGATDTQYF. Based on the CDR3 plus reference TRBV7-2 and TRBJ2-3, the full variable domain is GAGVSQSPSNKVTEKGKDVELRCDPISGHTALYWYRQSLGQGLEFLIYFQGNSAPDKSGLPSDRFSAERTGGSVSTLTIQRTQQEDSAVYLCASSLGATDTQYFGPGTRLTVL.

The gene calls are TRBV6-5 and TRBJ1-1; no firm D call. Germline CDR1 reads MNHEY; CDR2 reads SVGAGI. The CDR3 is 15 amino acids. V was trimmed by 7 bases and J by 0 bases, leaving 15 bases between them. The CDR3 nucleotides are TGTGCCAGCAATCAGGACCGCTACATGAACACTGAAGCTTTCTTT. It encodes CASNQDRYMNTEAFF.

A word on this clone: A much larger clonotype is one base distant, so this may be a read error. This chain joins TRBV30 and TRBJ2-7; D is unresolved. Germline CDR1 is GTSNPN and CDR2 is SVGIG (reference sequence). CDR3 length: 9 amino acids. V gave up 7 bases and J gave up 9 bases, with 10 bases separating them. In nucleotides, the CDR3 is TGTGCCTTCCGTAGTGTGCAGTACTTC. Its protein is CAFRSVQYF.

The rearrangement joins TRBV7-9 to TRBJ2-3; D may be TRBD2 (5 bases). V was trimmed by 11 bases and J by 0 bases, leaving 21 bases between them. This CDR3 spans 16 amino acids. Germline CDR1 is SEHNR and CDR2 is FQNEAQ (reference sequence). CDR3 nucleotide sequence: TGTGCCTCCAGCTTACTTAGCGACATTAGCACAGATACGCAGTATTTT. Translated: CASSLLSDISTDTQYF.